This T cell receptor beta chain derives from a study of T cells in localized non-small cell lung cancer (dated by TCRdb to 2018 to 2021). Background on the whole study: T cell repertoires of about 240 early-stage NSCLC patients were analyzed, with tumors being compared against uninvolved tumor-adjacent lungs. The cohort consisted of roughly 240 treatment-naive NSCLC patients whose localized lung tumors had been resected. Of the NSCLC patients, approximately 130 were male and 85 to 110 were female, and the mean age was about 69 years.

At diagnosis, peripheral blood, uninvolved tumor-adjacent lung and tumor were collected and stored as a combination of fresh-frozen and FFPE material. Blood samples were analyzed as peripheral blood mononuclear cells for TCR repertoire profiling. Study-wide findings and limitations: Uninvolved tumor-adjacent lung showed the highest T cell clonality, higher than tumor, which suggests more focused antigenic responses in the uninvolved tumor-adjacent lung. Longer overall survival was associated with higher blood T cell density, whereas shorter survival was associated with higher adjacent-lung clonality. Because of the exploratory design, TCR variables were selected using unadjusted p-values without false-discovery rate correction. A median of about 50 of the top 100 tumor clones turned up in the paired uninvolved adjacent lung, and around 27 of those clones also ranked among the top 100 of that same adjacent lung. Multi-region tumor sequencing was not performed, so intratumor heterogeneity could not be excluded.

The immunoSEQ Assay was used to sequence TCR beta CDR3 regions from DNA. In the authors' own workflow: To compute T cell density, TCR beta template counts were normalized to usable DNA, which was estimated by amplifying housekeeping genes. Richness was estimated using the preseqR package, with extrapolation to 400,000 templates for PBMC samples and to 120,000 templates for tissue samples. Clonality was defined as one minus Pielou's evenness. Tissue-enriched TCRs were identified through differential abundance testing performed on productive amino-acid clonotypes, with a minimum total count of 5 and an alpha of 0.1. The Jaccard Index and the Morisita Overlap Index were used to measure repertoire overlap between compartments. GLIPH clustered TCR beta CDR3s with public tetramer-defined viral CDR3s; viral motifs required at least three viral sequences plus V-gene enrichment. TCRdb retrieved this table from immuneACCESS and kept in-frame rearrangements only. Not all clones are present; in checked studies, unresolved V genes account for under half, and no reason is known for the remainder. V and J calls plus clone size are reproduced from that table; the DNA served to infer D and trimming. Across this sample there are approximately 140,000 clones, with roughly 90% seen only once. Of the sample, around 1.7% falls within the top ten clones.

A remark on this clone: Its antigen target is currently unknown. Per-base quality was not reported, and no clone a single base away is much larger than it.

The specimen comprised peripheral blood, sampled before any cancer treatment. The sequence was collected from an older female donor with stage I lung adenocarcinoma.

The DNA sequence reads TGTGCCTGGAGTTCAACTGCGGGAGGGCTGGGCTACGAGCAGTACTTC. Translation gives CAWSSTAGGLGYEQYF. The rearrangement combines TRBV30 with TRBJ2-7; the central 9 bases match TRBD2. As encoded in the germline V gene (reference sequence), CDR1 is GTSNPN while CDR2 is SVGIG. The V end gives up 2 bases and the J end 3 bases, leaving 11 bases in the junction not matched to a gene. CDR3 length: 16 amino acids, cysteine to phenylalanine. Only CDR3 DNA is held: 48 bases, read in frame from base 1.